The present T cell receptor beta chain was sequenced within a study of identical twins. Details on this clonotype: Its antigen is not identified.

This CDR3 region has 15 residues. Trimming removed 5 bases from V and 3 bases from J; junction bases left unmatched: 2. Germline V gene sequence: CDR1 DFQATT, CDR2 SNEGSKA (reference sequence). Notes on the study in general: Possibly, invariant MAIT and iNKT cells partly confounded zero-insertion analyses. Sharing of beta out-of-frame sequences by twins showed a weaker excess. The study drew conclusions from cross-sectional statistical analysis, not from following the same donors.

TCRdb re-derived calls from the 5' RACE reads in MiXCR, one entry per CDR3 protein. Among roughly 1,500,000 distinct CDR3 sequences listed, under 35% were seen once. The chain combines TRBV20-1 with TRBJ2-2, with TRBD2 matching 14 bases. The clonotype comes from a newborn girl in good health. Source material: cord blood. CDR3: CSAGTSGSHTGELFF. The CDR3 nucleotides are TGCAGTGCTGGGACTAGCGGGAGCCACACCGGGGAGCTGTTTTTT.